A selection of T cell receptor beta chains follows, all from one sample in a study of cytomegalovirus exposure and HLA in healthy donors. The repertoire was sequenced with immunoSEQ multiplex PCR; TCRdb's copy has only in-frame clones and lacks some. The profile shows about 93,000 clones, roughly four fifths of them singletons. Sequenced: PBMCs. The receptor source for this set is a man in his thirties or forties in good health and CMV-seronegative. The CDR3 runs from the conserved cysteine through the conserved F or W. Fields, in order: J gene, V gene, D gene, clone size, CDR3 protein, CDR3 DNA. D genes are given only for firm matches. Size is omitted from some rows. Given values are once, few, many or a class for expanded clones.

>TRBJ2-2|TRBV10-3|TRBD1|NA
CAISEPSTGGNTGELFF
TGTGCCATCAGTGAGCCGAGCACAGGGGGCAACACCGGGGAGCTGTTTTTT
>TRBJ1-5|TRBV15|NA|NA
CATSRQGRSNQPQHF
TGTGCCACCAGCAGGCAGGGTCGGTCCAATCAGCCCCAGCATTTT
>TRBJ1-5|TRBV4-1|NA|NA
CASSWAGGNQPQHF
TGCGCCAGCAGTTGGGCGGGCGGCAATCAGCCCCAGCATTTT
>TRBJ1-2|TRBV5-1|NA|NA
CASSPMAEGYGYTF
TGCGCCAGCAGCCCGATGGCGGAGGGGTATGGCTACACCTTC
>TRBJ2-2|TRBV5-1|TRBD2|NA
CASSLIPSGMNTGELFF
TGCGCCAGCAGCTTGATACCAAGCGGGATGAACACCGGGGAGCTGTTTTTT
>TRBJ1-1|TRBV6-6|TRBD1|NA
CASSYAMTGFEAFF
TGTGCCAGCAGTTATGCAATGACAGGGTTTGAAGCTTTCTTT
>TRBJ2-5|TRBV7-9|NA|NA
CASSQRRDYQETQYF
TGTGCCAGCAGTCAGAGGAGGGACTACCAAGAGACCCAGTACTTC
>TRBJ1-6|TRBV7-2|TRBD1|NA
CASSVRSGQGISYNSPLHF
TGTGCCAGCAGCGTACGTTCGGGACAGGGAATCTCCTATAATTCACCCCTCCACTTT
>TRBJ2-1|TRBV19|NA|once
CASQVSSYNEQFF
TGTGCCAGTCAGGTGTCCTCCTACAATGAGCAGTTCTTC
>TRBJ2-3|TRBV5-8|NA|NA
CASSFGGVLRTDTQYF
TGTGCCAGCAGCTTCGGCGGCGTACTACGCACAGATACGCAGTATTTT
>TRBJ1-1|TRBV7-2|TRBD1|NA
CASSGQGLPEAFF
TGTGCCAGCAGCGGACAGGGTCTCCCTGAAGCTTTCTTT
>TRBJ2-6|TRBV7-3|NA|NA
CASSEDPPVANVLTF
TGTGCCAGCAGTGAGGATCCACCAGTTGCCAACGTCCTGACTTTC
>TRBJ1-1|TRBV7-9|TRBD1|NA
CSSSPGQAEAFF
TGTTCCAGCAGCCCGGGACAGGCTGAAGCTTTCTTT
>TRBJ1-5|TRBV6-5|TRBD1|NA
CASSYDRVQPQHF
TGTGCCAGCAGTTACGACAGGGTACAGCCCCAGCATTTT
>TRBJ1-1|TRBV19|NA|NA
CASSIGGVRRTEAFF
TGTGCCAGTAGTATAGGTGGAGTTAGGCGGACTGAAGCTTTCTTT
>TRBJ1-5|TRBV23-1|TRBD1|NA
CASSLPGQGVNSNQPQHF
TGCGCCAGCAGTCTCCCGGGACAGGGGGTAAATAGCAATCAGCCCCAGCATTTT
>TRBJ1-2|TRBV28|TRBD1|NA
CASSRQGYYGYTF
TGTGCCAGCAGTCGACAGGGCTACTATGGCTACACCTTC
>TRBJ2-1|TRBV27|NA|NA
CASSLFERTTEQFF
TGTGCCAGCAGTTTATTTGAACGGACTACAGAGCAGTTCTTC
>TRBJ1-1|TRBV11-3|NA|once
CASSFRTALNTEAFF
TGTGCCAGCAGCTTTCGGACAGCATTGAACACTGAAGCTTTCTTT
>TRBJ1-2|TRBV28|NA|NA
CASSLEGYGYTF
TGTGCCAGCAGTTTAGAGGGCTATGGCTACACCTTC
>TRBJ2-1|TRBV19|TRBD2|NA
CASSISGTSGVYNEQFF
TGTGCCAGTAGTATTTCAGGGACTAGCGGAGTCTACAATGAGCAGTTCTTC
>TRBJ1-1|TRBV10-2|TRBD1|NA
CASSRDRMNTEAFF
TGCGCCAGCAGTAGGGACAGAATGAACACTGAAGCTTTCTTT
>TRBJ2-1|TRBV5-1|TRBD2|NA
CASSFYLAGVVYNEQFF
TGCGCCAGCAGCTTCTACCTAGCGGGAGTCGTATACAATGAGCAGTTCTTC
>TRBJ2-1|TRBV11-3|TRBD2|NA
CASSHTSGEQFF
TGTGCCAGCAGCCATACTAGCGGAGAGCAGTTCTTC
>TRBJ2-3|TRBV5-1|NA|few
CASSREDGSIDTQYF
TGCGCCAGCAGCAGGGAGGACGGGTCGATAGATACGCAGTATTTT
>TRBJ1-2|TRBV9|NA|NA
CASSVGGRDNYGYTF
TGTGCCAGCAGCGTAGGCGGCAGGGATAACTATGGCTACACCTTC
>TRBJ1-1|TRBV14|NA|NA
CASSQSGVGKAFF
TGTGCCAGCAGCCAGTCGGGTGTAGGTAAGGCTTTCTTT
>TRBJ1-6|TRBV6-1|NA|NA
CASSEDTQRQSKSLHF
TGTGCCAGCAGTGAGGACACGCAGCGTCAATCGAAGTCCCTCCACTTT
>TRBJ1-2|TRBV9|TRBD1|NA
CASRSQGAEYGYTF
TGTGCCAGCAGGTCTCAGGGGGCCGAGTATGGCTACACCTTC
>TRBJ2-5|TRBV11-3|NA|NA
CASSRSGKETQYF
TGTGCCAGCAGCCGGTCGGGGAAGGAGACCCAGTACTTC
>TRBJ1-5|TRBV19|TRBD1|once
CASSTHGTGYSNQPQHF
TGTGCCAGTAGTACCCACGGGACAGGCTATAGCAATCAGCCCCAGCATTTT
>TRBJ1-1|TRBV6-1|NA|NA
CASSAGPRGTEAFF
TGTGCCAGCAGCGCGGGACCCCGGGGCACTGAAGCTTTCTTT
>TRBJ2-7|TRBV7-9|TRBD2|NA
CATDPGGVSYEQYF
TGTGCCACCGATCCTGGGGGGGTCTCCTACGAGCAGTACTTC
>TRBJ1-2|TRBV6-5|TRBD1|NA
CASSEEGTGSYTF
TGTGCCAGCAGTGAAGAGGGGACAGGGAGCTACACCTTC
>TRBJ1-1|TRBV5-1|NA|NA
CASRPSTINTEAFF
TGCGCCAGCAGACCCAGTACGATAAACACTGAAGCTTTCTTT
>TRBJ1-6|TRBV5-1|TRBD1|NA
CASSSEDRADNSPLHF
TGCGCCAGCAGCTCGGAAGACAGGGCGGATAATTCACCCCTCCACTTT
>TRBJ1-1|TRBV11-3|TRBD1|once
CASSQRWQGGEAFF
TGTGCCAGCAGCCAGAGATGGCAGGGGGGTGAAGCTTTCTTT
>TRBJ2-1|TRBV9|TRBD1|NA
CASSADRAGSYEQFF
TGTGCCAGCAGCGCCGACAGGGCGGGCAGCTATGAGCAGTTCTTC
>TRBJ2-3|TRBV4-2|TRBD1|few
CASSQDWGQGADTQYF
TGTGCCAGCAGCCAAGATTGGGGACAGGGGGCAGATACGCAGTATTTT
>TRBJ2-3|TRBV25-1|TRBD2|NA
CASSKGLAGGDTQYF
TGTGCCAGCAGTAAAGGCCTAGCGGGAGGGGATACGCAGTATTTT
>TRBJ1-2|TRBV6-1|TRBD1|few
CATLPDRGRTNGYTF
TGTGCCACCCTGCCGGACAGGGGGCGTACGAATGGCTACACCTTC
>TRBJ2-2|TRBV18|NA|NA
CASSPPRKTGRGGELFF
TGTGCCAGCTCACCACCTAGGAAGACAGGTAGAGGCGGGGAGCTGTTTTTT
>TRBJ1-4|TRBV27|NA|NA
CASSFTITRINEKLFF
TGTGCCAGCAGTTTCACAATTACCAGAATAAATGAAAAACTGTTTTTT
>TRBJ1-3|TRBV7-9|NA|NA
CASSPGSISGNTIYF
TGTGCCAGCAGCCCCGGGTCAATCTCTGGAAACACCATATATTTT
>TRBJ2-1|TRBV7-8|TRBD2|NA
CASSLAVTAGGVYNEQFF
TGTGCCAGCAGCTTAGCGGTAACAGCGGGGGGGGTATACAATGAGCAGTTCTTC
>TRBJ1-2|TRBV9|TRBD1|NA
CASTSGQGGNYGYTF
TGTGCCAGCACCTCCGGACAGGGAGGGAACTATGGCTACACCTTC
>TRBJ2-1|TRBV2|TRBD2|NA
CASSETSGITFASYNEQFF
TGTGCCAGCAGTGAAACTAGCGGGATTACCTTTGCCTCCTACAATGAGCAGTTCTTC
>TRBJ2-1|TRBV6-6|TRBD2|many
CASSYEGLSGRFF
TGTGCCAGCAGTTACGAAGGTCTTAGCGGGAGGTTCTTC
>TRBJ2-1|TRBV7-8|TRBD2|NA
CASSLNPRASGKYEQFF
TGTGCCAGCAGCTTAAATCCTCGGGCTAGCGGGAAGTATGAGCAGTTCTTC
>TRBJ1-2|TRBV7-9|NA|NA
CASSYGGGTYGYTF
TGTGCCAGCAGTTATGGGGGGGGCACCTATGGCTACACCTTC
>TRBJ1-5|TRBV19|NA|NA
CASSLIPGSQPQHF
TGTGCCAGTAGTTTAATACCGGGGAGTCAGCCCCAGCATTTT
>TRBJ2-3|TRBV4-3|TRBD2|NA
CASSQDRLAGWKDTQYF
TGCGCCAGCAGCCAAGATAGGCTAGCGGGGTGGAAAGATACGCAGTATTTT